The clone carrying this TCR beta chain has just a few counts. As yet, its antigen is unknown. V lost 3 bases and J lost 5; bases outside the gene matches: 5. Germline assignment: CDR1 MNHEY and CDR2 SVGAGI. This CDR3 comprises 14 residues. The entry originates in a study of blood T cells in healthy people across ages. Then a second PCR, running roughly 7 to 11 cycles, was carried out with a sample-barcoded 5' primer and a J-beta primer mix. TCRdb analysed the 5' RACE reads with MiXCR anew, one entry per CDR3 protein. The sample comprises some 640,000 distinct CDR3 sequences, 45% to 50% of which are singletons, and roughly 31% rests with the top ten. Study-level findings and limits: Expanded clonotype shifts may have been confounded, as the donors had an unknown CMV status.

Researchers report isolating at least 6 million PBMCs per sample. The authors extracted at least 5.5 micrograms of total RNA per sample. V usage is TRBV6-5 and J usage is TRBJ2-3; 7 bases are a match to TRBD1. This clonotype was obtained from a woman aged 55-69 years in good health. Source material: blood. The CDR3 protein is CASSYTGVGDTQYF. The CDR3 coding sequence is TGTGCCAGCAGTTATACAGGGGTTGGAGATACGCAGTATTTT.